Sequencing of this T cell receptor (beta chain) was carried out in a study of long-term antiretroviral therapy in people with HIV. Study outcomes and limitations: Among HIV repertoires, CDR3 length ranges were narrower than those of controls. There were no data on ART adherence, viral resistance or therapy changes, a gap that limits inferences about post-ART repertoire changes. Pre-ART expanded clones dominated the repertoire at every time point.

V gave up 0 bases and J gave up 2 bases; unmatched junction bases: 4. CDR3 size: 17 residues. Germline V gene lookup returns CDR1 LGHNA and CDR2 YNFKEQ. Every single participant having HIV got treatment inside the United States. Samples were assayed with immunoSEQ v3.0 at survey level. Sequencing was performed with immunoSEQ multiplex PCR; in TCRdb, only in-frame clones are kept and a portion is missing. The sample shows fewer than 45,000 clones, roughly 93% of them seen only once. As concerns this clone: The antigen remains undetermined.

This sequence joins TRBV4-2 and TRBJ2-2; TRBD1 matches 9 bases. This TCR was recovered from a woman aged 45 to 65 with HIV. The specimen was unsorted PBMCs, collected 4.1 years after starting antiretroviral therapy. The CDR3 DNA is TGTGCCAGCAGCCAAGATAAACAGGGGGCAAACACCGGGGAGCTGTTTTTT. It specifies CASSQDKQGANTGELFF.